The 11 T cell receptor beta chains listed next were all sequenced from one sample in a study of T cell responses to AZD1222 COVID-19 vaccine. The data were produced by immunoSEQ multiplex PCR, yet TCRdb's version contains in-frame clones alone and is incomplete. This repertoire shows roughly 130,000 clones, around 94% found once; its top ten account for roughly 6.6%. The specimen was peripheral blood, collected on day 0 of AZD1222 vaccination. The receptors come from an adult in good health.

The chain couples TRBV7-8 to TRBJ2-1; TRBD1 aligns across 7 bases. The V gene end was trimmed by 5 bases and the J gene end by 5 bases; junction bases not matched to a gene: 12. Germline V lookup: CDR1 SGHVS, CDR2 FQNEAQ. This CDR3 has 16 residues. DNA for the CDR3: TGTGCCAGCAGCCTAAGGGCCGGGACAGTTGACAATGAGCAGTTCTTC. This codes for CASSLRAGTVDNEQFF.

The chain joins TRBV28 to TRBJ1-5; no clear D. The CDR3 extends over 14 amino acids. Germline V gives CDR1 MDHEN, CDR2 SYDVKM. V was trimmed by 8 bases and J by 0 bases, leaving 11 bases between them. For the CDR3, the DNA is TGTGCCAGCCTTCCAGGATCTAGCAATCAGCCCCAGCATTTT. It yields the protein CASLPGSSNQPQHF.

The chain has TRBV10-3 and TRBJ1-1; D gene unclear. The CDR3 covers 13 residues. V lost 8 bases to trimming and J lost 0 bases, with 10 bases between them. The V gene's germline CDR1 is ENHRY and CDR2 SYGVKD. CDR3 residues: CAIWEGLNTEAFF. CDR3 coding DNA: TGTGCCATCTGGGAAGGATTGAACACTGAAGCTTTCTTT.

The rearrangement joins TRBV27 to TRBJ2-3; TRBD1 agrees at 7 bases. J gave up 4 bases and V 6 bases, and 16 bases lay outside the gene matches. This CDR3 is built from 17 residues. Germline V CDR1 and CDR2: MNHEY, SMNVEV (reference sequence). In DNA, the CDR3 is TGTGCCAGCAGCCGCACCCTGGGACAGCGGACCCCAGATACGCAGTATTTT. Protein sequence: CASSRTLGQRTPDTQYF.

The gene calls are TRBV5-6 and TRBJ2-7; D unclear. V shed 4 bases and J shed 4 bases, with 15 bases lying between them. CDR1 SGHDT and CDR2 YYEEEE come from the germline V gene. The CDR3 is made up of 14 amino acids. In nucleotides, the CDR3 is TGTGCCAGCAGCCCCTCCGGAGTCTCTTACGAGCAGTACTTC. Its protein is CASSPSGVSYEQYF.

The chain carries TRBV5-1 and TRBJ2-4; D gene ambiguous. Trimming took 1 base from V and 5 from J, leaving 7 bases between them. This CDR3 region has 13 residues. The germline V gene encodes CDR1 SGHRS and CDR2 YFSETQ. CDR3 DNA: TGCGCCAGCAGCTTGTCTCCAGAAAACATTCAGTACTTC. It encodes CASSLSPENIQYF.

The V gene is TRBV7-9, the J gene TRBJ2-3, with no clear D. Trimming cost V 2 bases and J 4 bases, with 16 bases left between them. The CDR3 totals 16 residues. Germline-derived CDR1 and CDR2 are SEHNR and FQNEAQ (reference sequence). The DNA for the CDR3 is TGTGCCAGCAGCTTAAGGCAAGGGCTTGGCTCAGATACGCAGTATTTT. Translated: CASSLRQGLGSDTQYF. The full variable domain, in which reference TRBV7-9 and TRBJ2-3 provide the parts outside the CDR3, is DTGVSQNPRHKITKRGQNVTFRCDPISEHNRLYWYRQTLGQGPEFLTYFQNEAQLEKSRLLSDRFSAERPKGSFSTLEIQRTEQGDSAMYLCASSLRQGLGSDTQYFGPGTRLTVL.

The CDR3 nucleotides read TGCGCCAGCAGCCCACTAGCGGGGGCCTACGAGCAGTACTTC. Its translation is CASSPLAGAYEQYF. The chain uses TRBV5-1 and TRBJ2-7, with TRBD2 identical over 11 bases. From germline, CDR1 is SGHRS and CDR2 YFSETQ. The CDR3 runs 14 residues. The V gene end was trimmed by 4 bases and the J gene end by 2 bases; junction bases not matched to a gene: 2. The full variable domain, completed using reference TRBV5-1 and TRBJ2-7, is KAGVTQTPRYLIKTRGQQVTLSCSPISGHRSVSWYQQTPGQGLQFLFEYFSETQRNKGNFPGRFSGRQFSNSRSEMNVSTLELGDSALYLCASSPLAGAYEQYFGPGTRLTVT.

This chain connects TRBV10-3 to TRBJ2-7; 8 positions agree with TRBD2. CDR1 ENHRY and CDR2 SYGVKD come from the germline V gene. The CDR3 has 14 amino acids. V lost 8 bases, J lost 1 base, and 7 bases stayed unmatched. The DNA for the CDR3 is TGTGCCATCGGTTCCGGGGGGGCATCCTACGAGCAGTACTTC. Translated, it gives CAIGSGGASYEQYF.

The rearrangement links TRBV27 to TRBJ2-3; 9 positions agree with TRBD2. The ends lost 6 bases at V and 3 bases at J; junction bases unmatched: 10. Germline V gene data show CDR1 as MNHEY and CDR2 as SMNVEV (reference sequence). The CDR3 consists of 16 residues. CDR3 sequence: CASRSKLAGLTDTQYF. CDR3 DNA sequence: TGTGCCAGCAGGTCTAAACTAGCGGGCCTGACAGATACGCAGTATTTT.

This clone was detected once. The chain uses TRBV11-1 and TRBJ2-5; maybe TRBD1 (7 bases). This CDR3 region has 13 residues. Germline V gene lookup returns CDR1 SGHAT and CDR2 FQDESV (reference sequence). Trimming removed 4 bases from V and 5 bases from J, with 11 bases in between. CDR3 sequence reads: CASSYPGGETQYF. CDR3 nucleotide sequence: TGTGCCAGCAGCTACCCAGGGGGGGAGACCCAGTACTTC.